The rows below give T cell receptor beta chains drawn from one sample of a study of blood T cell repertoires in COVID-19. Using immunoSEQ multiplex PCR, the repertoire was profiled, and TCRdb retains in-frame clones only, with some absent. Seen here are roughly 150,000 clones, 85% to 90% observed once, and the top ten hold roughly 9.6%. Source material: peripheral blood. These receptor sequences come from a woman older than 75 with acute or convalescent COVID-19. Each CDR3 is given with its conserved first and last residue. Each record gives: V gene, clone size, J gene, D gene, CDR3 DNA, CDR3 protein. D genes are given only for firm matches. Some rows mark clone size as missing; the rest say once, few, many or name a class of expanded clone.

>TRBV6-4|.|TRBJ2-7|.
TGTGCCAGCAGTGCCTCAACAGGGTCCGAGCAGTACTTC
CASSASTGSEQYF
>TRBV3-1/TRBV3-2|.|TRBJ1-2|TRBD1
TGTGCCAGCAGCCAAGAGGCAGGGGGTGGCTACACCTTC
CASSQEAGGGYTF
>TRBV2|.|TRBJ1-2|.
TGTGCCAGCAGCGCGACGGGGTATGGCTACACCTTC
CASSATGYGYTF
>TRBV9|.|TRBJ1-1|.
TGTGCCAGCAGCGCGGGTGGTGGGTCCCTTGAAGCTTTCTTT
CASSAGGGSLEAFF
>TRBV5-1|.|TRBJ2-7|.
TGCGCCAGCAGCTTGGGTTGGGGCTCATACGAGCAGTACTTC
CASSLGWGSYEQYF
>TRBV9|.|TRBJ1-5|.
TGTGCCAGCAGCGCCGGTGGGGGGTATCAGCCCCAGCATTTT
CASSAGGGYQPQHF
>TRBV7-9|.|TRBJ1-3|.
TGTGCCAGCAGCCCCCAGGCCTACTCTGGAAACACCATATATTTT
CASSPQAYSGNTIYF
>TRBV6-2/TRBV6-3|.|TRBJ1-1|.
TGTGCCAGCAGTCGAAGGCAGGGAAGTGTTAACACTGAAGCTTTCTTT
CASSRRQGSVNTEAFF
>TRBV6-5|.|TRBJ2-1|.
TGTGCCAGCAGACAGGACCCTCAGGAGGGGCAGTTCTTC
CASRQDPQEGQFF
>TRBV7-3|.|TRBJ1-1|TRBD1
TGTGCCAGCAGCTTAAGCGGACAGGGGAGGTTCACTGAAGCTTTCTTT
CASSLSGQGRFTEAFF
>TRBV18|.|TRBJ2-1|.
TGTGCCAGCTTTGCCAGCTCCTACAATGAGCAGTTCTTC
CASFASSYNEQFF
>TRBV12-3/TRBV12-4|.|TRBJ1-5|.
TGTGCCAGCAGTTTCTCCGGGAATCAGCCCCAGCATTTT
CASSFSGNQPQHF
>TRBV5-1|few|TRBJ1-6|.
TGCGCCAGCAGCTTGGCGCCAGGGTATAATTCACCCCTCCACTTT
CASSLAPGYNSPLHF
>TRBV5-1|.|TRBJ2-7|.
TGCGCCAGCAGCTTGAGGGCAGGGTCCCCCTCCTACGAGCAGTACTTC
CASSLRAGSPSYEQYF
>TRBV28|once|TRBJ1-1|TRBD1
TGTGCCAGCAGTTTTTACCCCGCCTCCAGGGGGTGGTCTGAAGCTTTCTTT
CASSFYPASRGWSEAFF
>TRBV19|once|TRBJ2-6|TRBD1
TGTGCCAGTAGTTCCCGGGACAGGGGGCTTGGGGCCAACGTCCTGACTTTC
CASSSRDRGLGANVLTF
>TRBV5-6|.|TRBJ1-2|TRBD1
TGTGCCAGCAGCTTGGGACAGGGTGAAAACTATGGCTACACCTTC
CASSLGQGENYGYTF
>TRBV6-2/TRBV6-3|few|TRBJ2-2|.
TGTGCCAGCAGTGACCGGGGGGCGCAGGACACCGGGGAGCTGTTTTTT
CASSDRGAQDTGELFF
>TRBV19|.|TRBJ2-3|.
TGTGCCATCTCGGAGGGGGGGCCAGATACGCAGTATTTT
CAISEGGPDTQYF
>TRBV18|.|TRBJ2-7|.
TGTGCCAGCTCACCACCGGGGGGGCCCTACGAGCAGTACTTC
CASSPPGGPYEQYF
>TRBV10-3|.|TRBJ2-1|TRBD2
TGTGCCATCAGTGTGGGACTAGCGGGGGGTTGGAATGAGCAGTTCTTC
CAISVGLAGGWNEQFF
>TRBV11-3|.|TRBJ1-1|.
TGTGCCAGCAGCTTAGGAACAGGGAACACTGAAGCTTTCTTT
CASSLGTGNTEAFF
>TRBV7-2|.|TRBJ2-7|TRBD1
TGTGCCAGCAGCTTGGGACAGTCCGACGAGCAGTACTTC
CASSLGQSDEQYF
>TRBV5-1|.|TRBJ2-3|.
TGCGCCAGCAGCCCTGACATCGCGAGCACAGATACGCAGTATTTT
CASSPDIASTDTQYF
>TRBV19|.|TRBJ2-3|.
TGTGCCAGTAGTACAAACGGACACTCGGCTAGCACAGATACGCAGTATTTT
CASSTNGHSASTDTQYF